This TCR beta chain appears in the sequencing data of a study of blood T cell repertoires in COVID-19 (TCRdb year 2020). About the investigation overall: Samples from collaborators originated in the United States, Italy and Spain and spanned both the acute and convalescent phases of COVID-19. The repertoires were released in a freely available public database intended as a resource for research on the immune response to SARS-CoV-2. The samples were drawn from two sources: the first 160 participants of the ongoing ImmuneRACE study, and over 950 subjects contributed by 6 global collaborators. The sample metadata nearly always contained a de-identified subject ID, COVID-19 status, age in years and sex. Subjects who had been exposed to COVID-19, were actively infected with it, or had recovered from it provided the deeply sampled blood TCRbeta repertoires that made up the dataset. The material from the prospective study consisted of cDNA or gDNA derived from T cells, B-cell-depleted T cells, or PBMCs. HLA class I and class II types, where available, came from metadata supplied by the sample provider rather than from assay-based typing.

Each collaborating institution followed its own protocols to collect whole blood in K2EDTA tubes. Collaborator samples were shipped for TCRbeta analysis as frozen whole blood, isolated PBMCs, or DNA extracted from either sample type. TCRbeta CDR3 regions were amplified from genomic DNA by means of the immunoSEQ Assay, a bias-controlled multiplex PCR. In the original analysis: The number of nucleated cells in each sample was estimated from the amplification of reference gene primers within the assay. To quantify the absolute abundance of each unique TCRbeta CDR3 rearrangement, sequence reads were collapsed and filtered. For each sample, productive Simpson clonality was calculated by taking the square root of Simpson's diversity index across productive rearrangements. TCRdb retrieved this table from immuneACCESS and kept in-frame rearrangements only. Not all clones are present; in checked studies, unresolved V genes account for under half, and no reason is known for the remainder. That table gives V, J and clone size, and the DNA gave D and trimming. This sample comprises some 70,000 clones, roughly 88% of them detected only once. In total, the top ten clones hold less than 2.5% of the sample.

For this clone: The clone's antigen remains unknown. Base-call qualities are not available, and no considerably larger clone is one nucleotide away.

What the work shows at the level of the full study, not this receptor alone: The amount of clinical and demographic metadata varied by source and participant and was provided uncurated.

The sequencing input was peripheral blood. The sequence was collected from a human donor in a cohort sampled during active COVID-19.

CDR3 sequence: CATSDLGRDTDTQYF. The nucleotides are TGTGCCACCAGTGATTTGGGGAGGGACACAGATACGCAGTATTTT. The rearranged chain carries TRBV24-1 and TRBJ2-3; 7 junctional bases match TRBD2. Inclusive of the bounding cysteine and phenylalanine, the CDR3 is 15 residues long. CDR3 DNA only is kept here, 45 bases in frame from base 1. CDR1 is given as KGHDR and CDR2 as SFDVKD, both from the germline V gene. Here V drops 0 bases and J drops 2 bases, and the junction holds 1 base not matched to any gene.